These 29 T cell receptor beta chains were sequenced from one sample in a study of memory CD4+ T cells and cytomegalovirus serostatus. Sequencing was performed with immunoSEQ multiplex PCR; in TCRdb, only in-frame clones are kept and a portion is missing. The data show some 52,000 clones, with around 78% seen just once and 1.5% to 2% held by the top ten. Single viable CD3+CD4+CD8-CD45RO+ cells were sorted as the memory CD4+ T cells. Specimen: memory CD4+ T cells from blood. The source is an adult in good health and CMV-seronegative.

This chain uses TRBV20-1 with TRBJ1-2, with no clear D. The CDR3 covers 9 residues. The V gene lost 0 bases and the J gene lost 8 bases, with 1 base spanning the gap. Germline loops: CDR1 DFQATT, CDR2 SNEGSKA (reference sequence). CDR3 loop: CSAREGYTF. As DNA, the CDR3 is TGCAGTGCTAGAGAGGGCTACACCTTC.

The V gene is TRBV5-1, the J gene TRBJ1-2; D is undetermined. The V gene lost 2 bases and the J gene lost 8 bases, with 13 bases spanning the gap. The CDR3 is 13 amino acids. Germline V lookup: CDR1 SGHRS, CDR2 YFSETQ. The CDR3 region is CASSFGGSGGYTF. The CDR3 DNA reads TGCGCCAGCAGCTTCGGAGGGTCCGGCGGCTACACCTTC.

This clone has a single count. The chain employs TRBV5-1 and TRBJ2-1; D is possibly TRBD2 (6 bases). CDR1 SGHRS and CDR2 YFSETQ come from the germline V gene. This CDR3 region has 15 residues. V dropped 0 bases and J dropped 12 bases, with 19 bases sitting between them. The CDR3 region is CASSLGTGAGTGQFF. In DNA form, the CDR3 reads TGCGCCAGCAGCTTGGGGACGGGAGCGGGTACAGGGCAGTTCTTC.

The chain couples TRBV28 to TRBJ1-1; D is unresolved. The germline CDR1 and CDR2 sequences are MDHEN and SYDVKM. V was pared by 3 bases and J by 7 bases, with 6 bases between. The CDR3 covers 11 residues. The CDR3 DNA sequence: TGTGCCAGCAGTTTCCGACATGAAGCTTTCTTT. This translates into CASSFRHEAFF. Full variable domain (rest looked up from reference TRBV28 and TRBJ1-1): DVKVTQSSRYLVKRTGEKVFLECVQDMDHENMFWYRQDPGLGLRLIYFSYDVKMKEKGDIPEGYSVSREKKERFSLILESASTNQTSMYLCASSFRHEAFFGQGTRLTVV.

In its sample, this clone was seen once. The chain has TRBV29-1 and TRBJ2-7; D perhaps matches TRBD1 (5 bases). Germline lookup yields CDR1 SQVTM and CDR2 ANQGSEA. This CDR3 has 13 amino acids. Here the CDR3 reads CRMNQTVTYEQYF. The DNA for the CDR3 is TGCAGAATGAACCAGACAGTGACCTACGAGCAGTACTTC.

The chain has TRBV28 and TRBJ1-2; D gene ambiguous. Germline lookup yields CDR1 MDHEN and CDR2 SYDVKM. V lost 5 bases to trimming and J lost 8 bases, with 12 bases between them. The CDR3 runs 12 residues. The CDR3 DNA reads as TGTGCCAGCAGTGATGGCCACCAAGGCTACACCTTC. Its translation is CASSDGHQGYTF.

The chain recombines TRBV6-6 with TRBJ2-7; 9 positions match TRBD1. Germline V gene lookup returns CDR1 MNHNY and CDR2 SVGAGI (reference sequence). The V segment lost 7 bases and the J segment 6 bases; nucleotides outside the gene matches: 10. CDR3 length: 14 amino acids. For the CDR3, the DNA is TGTGCCAGCATAGGACAGGGGAAAGTGGGCGAGCAGTACTTC. This translates into CASIGQGKVGEQYF.

The chain is built from TRBV6-6 and TRBJ2-7, with 12 bases that match TRBD2. Germline CDR1 reads MNHNY; CDR2 reads SVGAGI (reference sequence). V was pared by 6 bases and J by 6 bases, with 3 bases of the junction left unmatched. The CDR3 loop spans 13 amino acids. This CDR3 is CASSLLAGGEQYF. The CDR3 nucleotides read TGTGCCAGCAGCCTACTAGCGGGAGGCGAGCAGTACTTC.

V is TRBV9 and J is TRBJ2-3; TRBD2 agrees at 12 bases. V was pared by 6 bases and J by 6 bases, with 8 bases of the junction left unmatched. The CDR3 covers 15 residues. Germline V gene sequence: CDR1 SGDLS, CDR2 YYNGEE. In nucleotides, the CDR3 is TGTGCCAGCAACCAACTAGCGGGAGGTGGGGATACGCAGTATTTT. Its protein product is CASNQLAGGGDTQYF.

The genes are TRBV21-1 and TRBJ1-2; TRBD1, the D gene given by the table, was not confirmed from the DNA. TRBV21-1 represents a pseudogene. The CDR3 extends over 17 amino acids. CDR3 sequence: CASSKSTDRGLNYGYTF. For the CDR3, the DNA is TGTGCCAGCAGCAAATCTACCGACAGGGGGCTAAACTATGGCTACACCTTC.

The rearrangement joins TRBV7-9 to TRBJ1-2, with D hard to call. Germline V gene lookup returns CDR1 SEHNR and CDR2 FQNEAQ (reference sequence). This CDR3 is built from 12 residues. The V end was cut by 3 bases, the J end by 8 bases, with 10 bases between. The CDR3 region is CASSLYFNGYTF. The CDR3 nucleotides are TGTGCCAGCAGCTTGTATTTCAACGGCTACACCTTC.

This clone came up once. The chain carries TRBV11-3 and TRBJ2-5; 7 positions match TRBD2. This CDR3 is 15 amino acids long. CDR1 is SGHNT and CDR2 is YENEEA in the germline V gene. Trimming cost V 5 bases and J 5 bases; bases outside gene matches: 11. CDR3 coding DNA: TGTGCCAGCAGCCCCGGCGGGGGAGGAGAGGAGACCCAGTACTTC. Encoded protein: CASSPGGGGEETQYF.

The rearrangement joins TRBV9 to TRBJ2-5; D ambiguous. CDR1 is SGDLS, CDR2 YYNGEE, per germline. V was trimmed by 2 bases and J by 2 bases, leaving 19 bases between them. This CDR3 spans 17 amino acids. In nucleotides, the CDR3 is TGTGCCAGCAGCGTGCGACCAACCCAAAACTCACAAGAGACCCAGTACTTC. As protein: CASSVRPTQNSQETQYF.

The rearrangement links TRBV13 to TRBJ1-2; 8 positions agree with TRBD1. CDR3 length equals 14 residues. CDR1 is PRHDT, CDR2 FYEKMQ, per germline (reference sequence). With 5 bases clipped from V and 3 bases from J, the junction kept 5 bases outside the gene matches. The CDR3 sequence: CASSATGGHYGYTF. DNA of the CDR3: TGTGCCAGCAGCGCCACAGGGGGACACTATGGCTACACCTTC.

The rearrangement links TRBV30 to TRBJ2-5, with D uncertain. Per germline, CDR1 GTSNPN and CDR2 SVGIG (reference sequence). V lost 0 bases and J lost 2, with 13 bases in between. The CDR3 covers 15 residues. The CDR3 loop is CAWSVPPVHQETQYF. CDR3 coding DNA: TGTGCCTGGAGTGTACCACCGGTACATCAAGAGACCCAGTACTTC.

V usage is TRBV14 and J usage is TRBJ1-1; the D is unclear. The CDR3 is made up of 15 amino acids. Trimming cost V 4 bases and J 1 base, with 13 bases left between them. Germline V lookup: CDR1 SGHDN, CDR2 FVKESK. This chain's CDR3 is CASSRTKTRNTEAFF. CDR3 sequence (DNA): TGTGCCAGCAGCCGGACTAAAACGCGGAACACTGAAGCTTTCTTT.

J is TRBJ1-4 and V is TRBV18; 11 bases map to TRBD1. V was clipped by 6 bases and J by 8 bases; unmatched bases: 2. Germline CDR1 reads KGHSH; CDR2 reads LQKENI. CDR3 size: 13 residues. Here the CDR3 reads CASSGQGEEKLFF. The CDR3 nucleotides read TGTGCCAGCTCGGGACAGGGGGAGGAAAAACTGTTTTTT.

V and J are TRBV28 and TRBJ1-2; D ambiguous. V lost 2 bases and J 4 bases, leaving 11 bases between the germline ends. The CDR3 runs to 14 residues. Looked up from germline, CDR1 is MDHEN and CDR2 is SYDVKM. The CDR3, as DNA: TGTGCCAGCAGTTTAGTCTCAGCACGCTATGGCTACACCTTC. Its translation: CASSLVSARYGYTF.

The chain carries TRBV28 and TRBJ1-1; no clear D gene. Trimming took off 8 bases at V and 6 bases at J, with 22 bases between the two ends. The V gene's germline CDR1 is MDHEN and CDR2 SYDVKM. CDR3 size: 15 residues. The CDR3 DNA reads as TGTGCCAGCGTTATGTTTTCCGTCGCCTTCGCTGAAGCTTTCTTT. It yields the protein CASVMFSVAFAEAFF.

This rearrangement joins TRBV28 to TRBJ1-1; D gene unclear. Germline-derived CDR1 and CDR2 are MDHEN and SYDVKM. This CDR3 comprises 11 residues. Trimming cost V 7 bases and J 11 bases, with 14 bases left between them. This CDR3 is CASTLGLKAFF. CDR3 DNA sequence: TGTGCCAGCACCCTTGGCCTGAAGGCTTTCTTT.

The rearrangement uses TRBV5-4 and TRBJ2-3; 11 nucleotides line up with TRBD2. After removal of 2 bases from V and 4 bases from J, the junction contained 9 bases not matched to a gene. The germline gives CDR1 SGHNT, CDR2 YYREEE (reference sequence). The CDR3 length is 17 residues. In nucleotides, the CDR3 is TGTGCCAGCAGCTTCCTTAGCGGGGGGGCCGGGGCAGATACGCAGTATTTT. This codes for CASSFLSGGAGADTQYF.

The gene calls are TRBV27 and TRBJ1-1, with D hard to call. From germline, CDR1 is MNHEY and CDR2 SMNVEV (reference sequence). The V end lost 3 bases, the J end lost 2 bases, and 10 bases lay between the germline ends. The CDR3 is 14 residues long. DNA for the CDR3: TGTGCCAGCAGTTTCAGGCGCCCAAACACTGAAGCTTTCTTT. Its protein is CASSFRRPNTEAFF.

This chain's CDR3 is CASSPNRGSAEAFF. CDR3 coding DNA: TGTGCCAGCTCACCAAACAGGGGTAGTGCTGAAGCTTTCTTT. V gene TRBV18 combines with J gene TRBJ1-1, with 7 bases aligning to TRBD1. The J segment lost 6 bases and the V segment lost 2 bases, leaving 6 bases of the junction unmatched. Germline CDR1 reads KGHSH; CDR2 reads LQKENI. The CDR3 totals 14 residues.

V usage is TRBV27 and J usage is TRBJ1-6; unclear D gene. The germline V and J ends were trimmed by 8 bases and 5 bases, with 7 bases remaining between them. The CDR3 sequence is 12 residues long. Per the germline V gene, CDR1 is MNHEY and CDR2 is SMNVEV (reference sequence). The CDR3 reads CASGRNNSPLHF. The CDR3 coding sequence is TGTGCCAGCGGCCGGAATAATTCACCCCTCCACTTT.

The chain carries TRBV29-1 and TRBJ1-5; the D gene is possibly TRBD1 (6 bases). V shed 2 bases and J shed 7 bases, with 12 bases lying between them. Per the germline V gene, CDR1 is SQVTM and CDR2 is ANQGSEA. The length of the CDR3 is 13 residues. The CDR3 bases are TGCAGCGTTGAAACGGGGGCAGGGCAGCCCCAGCATTTT. This gives the protein CSVETGAGQPQHF.

The V gene is TRBV9, the J gene TRBJ2-2, with 7 nucleotides matching TRBD2. Germline V gene lookup returns CDR1 SGDLS and CDR2 YYNGEE. The CDR3 is made up of 15 amino acids. J was trimmed by 1 base and V by 4 bases; bases with no gene match: 4. The CDR3 bases are TGTGCCAGCAGCCCTTGGACTAGGAACACCGGGGAGCTGTTTTTT. Amino acids: CASSPWTRNTGELFF.

The chain recombines TRBV4-3 with TRBJ1-4, with TRBD1 matching 7 bases. In germline, CDR1 is LGHNA, CDR2 YSLEER. There are 16 residues in the CDR3. V gave up 3 bases and J gave up 8 bases; unmatched junction bases: 12. CDR3 residues: CASSQGPTGFGEKLFF. As DNA, the CDR3 is TGCGCCAGCAGCCAGGGACCGACAGGGTTCGGCGAAAAACTGTTTTTT.

The chain employs TRBV18 and TRBJ1-3; the D is unclear. Germline V gene lookup returns CDR1 KGHSH and CDR2 LQKENI. Deletions cut 3 bases from V and 2 bases from J, with 8 bases between. The CDR3 is made up of 14 amino acids. The CDR3 reads CASSPYSTGNTIYF. Here the CDR3 DNA reads TGTGCCAGCTCACCTTACTCCACTGGAAACACCATATATTTT. Using reference TRBV18 and TRBJ1-3 for the parts outside the CDR3, the full variable domain is NAGVMQNPRHLVRRRGQEARLRCSPMKGHSHVYWYRQLPEEGLKFMVYLQKENIIDESGMPKERFSAEFPKEGPSILRIQQVVRGDSAAYFCASSPYSTGNTIYFGEGSWLTVV.

The chain links TRBV10-3 to TRBJ2-1; 7 nucleotides agree with TRBD1. V gave up 4 bases and J gave up 4 bases; unmatched junction bases: 1. CDR3 size: 13 residues. Per the germline V gene, CDR1 is ENHRY and CDR2 is SYGVKD. The CDR3 protein is CAISGDSYNEQFF. The CDR3 region has the DNA TGTGCCATCAGTGGGGACAGTTACAATGAGCAGTTCTTC.